A selection of T cell receptor beta chains follows, all from one sample in a study of Ad26.COV2.S vaccination and SARS-CoV-2 variants. TCRdb's table, derived via immunoSEQ multiplex PCR, lists solely in-frame clones and lacks some. This table has under 550,000 clones, 88% appearing once. Specimen: peripheral blood, collected in a trial of Ad26.COV2.S vaccine versus placebo. Source of these receptors: a person between 18 and 60 years old who received the Ad26.COV2.S COVID-19 vaccine or a placebo. Both conserved end residues are part of each CDR3. The order of the fields is D gene, clone size, V gene, CDR3 protein. D genes are given only for firm matches. Size values are once, few and many counts, or a class for expanded clones, and some rows have none.

d_call: .; clone_size: .; v_call: TRBV4-1; cdr3_aa: CASSQARDSYEQYF
d_call: .; clone_size: once; v_call: TRBV20-1; cdr3_aa: CSAGGISPLHF
d_call: .; clone_size: once; v_call: TRBV7-2; cdr3_aa: CASSLLYGTGELFF
d_call: .; clone_size: .; v_call: TRBV4-1; cdr3_aa: CASSPLLQGGTYEQYF
d_call: .; clone_size: .; v_call: TRBV28; cdr3_aa: CASTLPRQDNQPQHF
d_call: .; clone_size: .; v_call: TRBV10-1; cdr3_aa: CASWRNYSSYNSPLHF
d_call: .; clone_size: .; v_call: TRBV10-3; cdr3_aa: CAISAGRSYEQYF
d_call: TRBD1; clone_size: .; v_call: TRBV4-1; cdr3_aa: CASSQVPGGDRAFF
d_call: .; clone_size: .; v_call: TRBV3-1/TRBV3-2; cdr3_aa: CASSPTVSSYNEQFF
d_call: .; clone_size: .; v_call: TRBV7-9; cdr3_aa: CASSPGARGTQYF
d_call: TRBD2; clone_size: .; v_call: TRBV14; cdr3_aa: CASRELAGGNNEQFF
d_call: .; clone_size: .; v_call: TRBV15; cdr3_aa: CATSRATGLLSYEQYF
d_call: TRBD2; clone_size: .; v_call: TRBV30; cdr3_aa: CAWSLVAGGYWRTDTQYF
d_call: .; clone_size: .; v_call: TRBV20-1; cdr3_aa: CSASNPSYEQYF
d_call: .; clone_size: .; v_call: TRBV6-2/TRBV6-3; cdr3_aa: CASSSWGTTNIQYF
d_call: .; clone_size: .; v_call: TRBV6-5; cdr3_aa: CASTFGLITEAFF
d_call: TRBD1; clone_size: .; v_call: TRBV15; cdr3_aa: CATSRALNRGYEQYF
d_call: .; clone_size: .; v_call: TRBV2; cdr3_aa: CASMAQETQYF
d_call: .; clone_size: .; v_call: TRBV19; cdr3_aa: CASSPLTSSEQYF
d_call: .; clone_size: .; v_call: TRBV3-1/TRBV3-2; cdr3_aa: CASSQVPTTEAFF
d_call: TRBD1; clone_size: .; v_call: TRBV4-3; cdr3_aa: CASSQEIAGQGVGSLHF
d_call: .; clone_size: .; v_call: TRBV3-1/TRBV3-2; cdr3_aa: CASSQYNSVETQYF
d_call: .; clone_size: .; v_call: TRBV19; cdr3_aa: CASGSLGGANVLTF
d_call: .; clone_size: .; v_call: TRBV2; cdr3_aa: CASSVLGRGPQHF
d_call: .; clone_size: .; v_call: TRBV2; cdr3_aa: CASSENPGRFTDTQYF
d_call: .; clone_size: .; v_call: TRBV13; cdr3_aa: CASSRGRKYNEQFF
d_call: .; clone_size: .; v_call: TRBV3-1/TRBV3-2; cdr3_aa: CASSQDGGNTDTQYF
d_call: .; clone_size: few; v_call: TRBV19; cdr3_aa: CASSIRQGNQPQHF
d_call: .; clone_size: .; v_call: TRBV18; cdr3_aa: CASSPRGFSQETQYF